This TCR delta chain was identified during a study of gamma-delta chains in newborns, infants, children. Study in general: Microbial exposure reportedly drives polyclonal innate γδ T cell expansion after birth.

TCRdb reprocessed the reads through CATT. Of 6,100 or so delta-chain clones listed, 13% to 15% were seen once; the top ten hold around 23%. This receptor was taken from a child who was a newborn, infant or young child, either healthy, febrile or measles-vaccinated (not recorded which). Specimen: blood, collected at baseline.

The CDR3 nucleotides are TGTGCTCTTGGGGAACTAAACTTCTTCTCGTTCCTCGATAAACTCATCTTT. Amino acids: CALGELNFFSFLDKLIF. The chain is built from TRDV1 and TRDJ1, with a tentative D call TRDD2 (5 bases). V shed 0 bases and J shed 4 bases, with 18 bases lying between them. CDR1 is TSWWSYY and CDR2 is QGS in the germline V gene. This CDR3 contains 17 residues.